These 20 T cell receptor beta chains originate from one sample sequenced in a study of blood T cell repertoires in COVID-19. Assay: immunoSEQ multiplex PCR; the TCRdb copy retains only in-frame clones and omits some. The sample contains about 210,000 clones, about 79% of which appear only once. The material sequenced was peripheral blood. These receptors originate from a man aged 35-49 years who had recovered from COVID-19.

The V gene is TRBV14, the J gene TRBJ2-1; 7 bases are shared with TRBD2. Germline CDR1 SGHDN, CDR2 FVKESK. With 1 base clipped from V and 4 bases from J, the junction kept 7 bases outside the gene matches. The CDR3 totals 16 residues. The CDR3 protein is CASSQVYGGGYNEQFF. CDR3 nucleotide sequence: TGTGCCAGCAGCCAAGTCTACGGCGGGGGTTACAATGAGCAGTTCTTC.

The rearrangement uses TRBV12-3 or TRBV12-4 and TRBJ1-2; TRBD1 aligns across 7 bases. The junction had 8 bases not matched to a gene; V was cut back by 5 bases and J by 11 bases. The CDR3 is made up of 12 amino acids. CDR3 sequence reads: CASSPRDREYTF. CDR3 DNA: TGTGCCAGCAGTCCGCGGGACAGAGAATACACCTTC.

CDR3 bases: TGTGCCATCAGTGAGGCAGGGGGGACTGAAGCTTTCTTT. It is translated as CAISEAGGTEAFF. This rearrangement joins TRBV10-3 to TRBJ1-1; 7 bases align to TRBD1. The CDR3 loop spans 13 amino acids. The ends lost 2 bases at V and 5 bases at J; junction bases unmatched: 2. Germline CDR1 and CDR2: ENHRY and SYGVKD.

The chain links TRBV19 to TRBJ2-7; a weak D match, TRBD2 (5 bases). This CDR3 has 15 residues. Germline V gene sequence: CDR1 LNHDA, CDR2 SQIVND (reference sequence). The V end was cut by 3 bases, the J end by 3 bases, with 15 bases between. The DNA of the CDR3 is TGTGCCAGTAGTATGCAACCGGGATCAGGCTACGAGCAGTACTTC. Protein: CASSMQPGSGYEQYF.

This clone appeared once. The J gene is TRBJ2-1, the V gene TRBV18, with 9 bases lining up with TRBD2. V trimming: 6 bases; J trimming: 5 bases; junction bases outside the gene matches: 11. CDR1 is KGHSH and CDR2 is LQKENI in the germline V gene. The CDR3 has 16 residues. The CDR3 nucleotides read TGTGCCAGCTCTTCGACTCTAGCGGGATATGACAATGAGCAGTTCTTC. This codes for CASSSTLAGYDNEQFF.

The rearrangement links TRBV7-2 to TRBJ2-7; 8 nucleotides agree with TRBD1. Germline CDR1 is SGHTA and CDR2 is FQGNSA. V shed 0 bases and J 3 bases; nucleotides not matched to a gene: 7. CDR3 length equals 16 residues. In DNA, the CDR3 is TGTGCCAGCAGCTTAGCGGGGGGACAGGCGATCTACGAGCAGTACTTC. Amino acids: CASSLAGGQAIYEQYF. Variable domain in full (rest from reference TRBV7-2 and TRBJ2-7): GAGVSQSPSNKVTEKGKDVELRCDPISGHTALYWYRQSLGQGLEFLIYFQGNSAPDKSGLPSDRFSAERTGGSVSTLTIQRTQQEDSAVYLCASSLAGGQAIYEQYFGPGTRLTVT.

The chain joins TRBV18 to TRBJ2-4, with D maybe TRBD1 (6 bases). Germline V gene data show CDR1 as KGHSH and CDR2 as LQKENI. Deletions cut 3 bases from V and 9 bases from J, with 18 bases between. This CDR3 comprises 15 residues. The CDR3 sequence: CASSPGAWSLGIQYF. CDR3 nucleotides: TGTGCCAGCTCACCGGGGGCGTGGAGTTTAGGCATTCAGTACTTC. Full variable domain (outside the CDR3, taken from reference TRBV18 and TRBJ2-4): NAGVMQNPRHLVRRRGQEARLRCSPMKGHSHVYWYRQLPEEGLKFMVYLQKENIIDESGMPKERFSAEFPKEGPSILRIQQVVRGDSAAYFCASSPGAWSLGIQYFGAGTRLSVL.

This clone was counted between two and nine times. The chain uses TRBV5-1 and TRBJ2-7; 9 bases line up with TRBD1. V was clipped by 4 bases and J by 4 bases; unmatched bases: 15. The CDR3 covers 17 residues. Looked up from germline, CDR1 is SGHRS and CDR2 is YFSETQ. CDR3 sequence (DNA): TGCGCCAGCAGCACACCGGGACAGGGCCCTTTAGGATACGAGCAGTACTTC. Amino acids: CASSTPGQGPLGYEQYF.

This clone was detected once. The rearrangement links TRBV3-1 (or the pseudogene TRBV3-2) to TRBJ1-2, with 10 bases matching TRBD1. With 5 bases clipped from V and 3 bases from J, the junction kept 3 bases outside the gene matches. Germline CDR1 and CDR2: LGHDT and YNNKEL (reference sequence). The CDR3 covers 14 residues. The CDR3 DNA sequence: TGTGCCAGCAGCTACGGGACAGGGGACTATGGCTACACCTTC. Protein: CASSYGTGDYGYTF.

A few counts support this clone. The chain is built from TRBV5-6 and TRBJ2-3, with 10 bases matching TRBD2. Germline lookup yields CDR1 SGHDT and CDR2 YYEEEE. Losses at the gene ends were 2 bases for V and 6 bases for J; bases not matched to a gene: 9. The CDR3 loop spans 16 amino acids. CDR3 in DNA: TGTGCCAGCAGCTTAAGACTAGCGGGCCTTAGGGATACGCAGTATTTT. Protein sequence: CASSLRLAGLRDTQYF.

The chain couples TRBV19 to TRBJ2-7; TRBD1 agrees at 9 bases. V shed 2 bases and J 9 bases; nucleotides not matched to a gene: 2. This CDR3 comprises 12 residues. The germline CDR1 and CDR2 sequences are LNHDA and SQIVND (reference sequence). This CDR3 reads CASSIPGQGQYF. The CDR3 DNA sequence: TGTGCCAGTAGTATACCGGGACAGGGGCAGTACTTC.

This clone was observed once. The genes are TRBV28 and TRBJ2-2; 8 bases agree with TRBD1. Germline values: CDR1 MDHEN, CDR2 SYDVKM. The CDR3 contains 15 residues. V shed 7 bases, J shed 6 bases, and the junction held 10 bases outside the gene matches. CDR3 sequence: CASTLDRVGSGELFF. CDR3 bases: TGTGCCAGCACCCTGGACAGGGTCGGGTCCGGGGAGCTGTTTTTT.

The rearrangement links TRBV5-1 to TRBJ2-7; D not resolved. V gave up 5 bases and J gave up 3 bases, with 12 bases separating them. The CDR3 contains 13 residues. CDR1 and CDR2 from the germline V gene are SGHRS and YFSETQ. In nucleotides, the CDR3 is TGCGCCAGCAGAATGTCCCGTAGCTACGAGCAGTACTTC. This encodes CASRMSRSYEQYF.

The genes are TRBV7-6 and TRBJ2-7; the match to TRBD2 covers 7 bases. V shed 2 bases, J shed 3 bases, and the junction held 13 bases outside the gene matches. The CDR3 length is 17 residues. Looked up from germline, CDR1 is SGHVS and CDR2 is FNYEAQ. The CDR3 region is CASSLFAGEGLNYEQYF. CDR3 DNA: TGTGCCAGCAGCTTATTCGCGGGGGAGGGGTTAAACTACGAGCAGTACTTC. Full variable domain (rest looked up from reference TRBV7-6 and TRBJ2-7): GAGVSQSPRYKVTKRGQDVALRCDPISGHVSLYWYRQALGQGPEFLTYFNYEAQQDKSGLPNDRFSAERPEGSISTLTIQRTEQRDSAMYRCASSLFAGEGLNYEQYFGPGTRLTVT.

The V gene is TRBV27, the J gene TRBJ1-5; 10 bases are a match to TRBD1. The ends lost 1 base at V and 7 bases at J; junction bases unmatched: 4. The germline V gene encodes CDR1 MNHEY and CDR2 SMNVEV (reference sequence). The CDR3 sequence is 15 residues long. CDR3 DNA: TGTGCCAGCAGTTTATGGGGGACAGGGGAACAGCCCCAGCATTTT. Translated: CASSLWGTGEQPQHF.

The chain is built from TRBV4-3 and TRBJ2-5, with 11 bases that match TRBD1. The CDR3 is 15 amino acids. Germline CDR1 reads LGHNA; CDR2 reads YSLEER. Trimming at V came to 4 bases and at J to 4 bases, leaving 5 bases not matched to a gene. The CDR3: CASSPLGQGVETQYF. The CDR3 DNA sequence: TGCGCCAGCAGCCCCTTGGGACAGGGGGTAGAGACCCAGTACTTC.

V is TRBV19 and J is TRBJ2-1; TRBD2 matches at 9 bases. The V gene end was trimmed by 4 bases and the J gene end by 0 bases; junction bases not matched to a gene: 1. The germline V gene encodes CDR1 LNHDA and CDR2 SQIVND (reference sequence). The CDR3 loop spans 15 amino acids. The CDR3 region is CASSRAGGSYNEQFF. The CDR3 DNA follows: TGTGCCAGTAGTAGAGCGGGGGGCTCCTACAATGAGCAGTTCTTC.

V gene TRBV7-2 combines with J gene TRBJ2-5; 9 positions agree with TRBD2. After removal of 3 bases from V and 2 bases from J, the junction contained 4 bases not matched to a gene. The CDR3 contains 15 residues. The germline gives CDR1 SGHTA, CDR2 FQGNSA. The CDR3 loop is CASSLGTSLQETQYF. CDR3 nucleotides: TGTGCCAGCAGCTTGGGGACTAGCCTTCAAGAGACCCAGTACTTC. The whole variable domain, filled in from reference TRBV7-2 and TRBJ2-5, reads GAGVSQSPSNKVTEKGKDVELRCDPISGHTALYWYRQSLGQGLEFLIYFQGNSAPDKSGLPSDRFSAERTGGSVSTLTIQRTQQEDSAVYLCASSLGTSLQETQYFGPGTRLLVL.

This clone was counted a single time. The CDR3 region is CATSDPGTATDTQYF. DNA for the CDR3: TGTGCCACCAGTGATCCGGGGACAGCCACAGATACGCAGTATTTT. The chain joins TRBV24-1 to TRBJ2-3; 7 bases fit TRBD1. Germline V gene data show CDR1 as KGHDR and CDR2 as SFDVKD. The CDR3 length is 15 residues. Trimming at V came to 3 bases and at J to 2 bases, leaving 4 bases not matched to a gene.

CDR3 protein: CAWSPHSGLAREQYF. In nucleotides, the CDR3 is TGTGCCTGGAGTCCTCATTCGGGACTAGCGAGAGAGCAGTACTTC. The J gene is TRBJ2-7, the V gene TRBV30, with TRBD2 matching 10 bases. The CDR3 loop spans 15 amino acids. The germline V gene encodes CDR1 GTSNPN and CDR2 SVGIG (reference sequence). The J segment lost 7 bases and the V segment lost 2 bases, leaving 11 bases of the junction unmatched. Together with reference TRBV30 and TRBJ2-7, the CDR3 gives the full variable domain: SQTIHQWPATLVQPVGSPLSLECTVEGTSNPNLYWYRQAAGRGLQLLFYSVGIGQISSEVPQNLSASRPQDRQFILSSKKLLLSDSGFYLCAWSPHSGLAREQYFGPGTRLTVT.